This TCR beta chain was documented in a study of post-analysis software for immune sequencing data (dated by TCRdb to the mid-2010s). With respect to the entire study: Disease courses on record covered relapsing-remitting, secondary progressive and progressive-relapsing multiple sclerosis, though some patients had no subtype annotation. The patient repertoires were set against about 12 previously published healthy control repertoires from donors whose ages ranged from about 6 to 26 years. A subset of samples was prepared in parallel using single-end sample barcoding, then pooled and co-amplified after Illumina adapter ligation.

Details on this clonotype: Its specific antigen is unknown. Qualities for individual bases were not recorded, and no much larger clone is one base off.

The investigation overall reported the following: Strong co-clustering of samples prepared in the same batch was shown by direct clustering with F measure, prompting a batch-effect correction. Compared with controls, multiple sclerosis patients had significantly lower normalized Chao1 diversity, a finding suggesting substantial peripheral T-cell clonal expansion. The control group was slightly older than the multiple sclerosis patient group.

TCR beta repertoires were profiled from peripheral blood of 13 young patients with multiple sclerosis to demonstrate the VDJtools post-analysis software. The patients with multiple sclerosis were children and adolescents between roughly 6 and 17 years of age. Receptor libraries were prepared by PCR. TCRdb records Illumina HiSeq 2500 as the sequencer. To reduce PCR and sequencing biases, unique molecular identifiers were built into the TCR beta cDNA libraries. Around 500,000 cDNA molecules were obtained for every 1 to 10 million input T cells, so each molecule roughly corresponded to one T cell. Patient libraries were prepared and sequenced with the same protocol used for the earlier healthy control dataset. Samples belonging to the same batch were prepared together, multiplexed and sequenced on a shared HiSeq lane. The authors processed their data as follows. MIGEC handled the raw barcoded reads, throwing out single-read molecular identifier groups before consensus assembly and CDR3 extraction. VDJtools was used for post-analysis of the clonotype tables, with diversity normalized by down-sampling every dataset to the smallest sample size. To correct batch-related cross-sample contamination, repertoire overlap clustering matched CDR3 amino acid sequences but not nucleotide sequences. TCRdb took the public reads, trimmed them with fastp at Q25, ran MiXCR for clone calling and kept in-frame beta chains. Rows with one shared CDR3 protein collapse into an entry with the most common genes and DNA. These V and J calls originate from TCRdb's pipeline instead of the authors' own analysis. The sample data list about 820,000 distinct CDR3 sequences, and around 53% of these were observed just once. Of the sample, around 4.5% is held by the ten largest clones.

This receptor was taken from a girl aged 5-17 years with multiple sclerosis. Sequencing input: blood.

The CDR3 region: CASRQGTGQPQHF. At the DNA level, the sequence is TGTGCCAGCAGACAGGGGACCGGTCAGCCCCAGCATTTT. The sequence is built from TRBV6-2 or TRBV6-3 and TRBJ1-5, with TRBD1 matching 7 junction bases. The CDR3 holds 13 amino acids from the cysteine to the phenylalanine. Only the CDR3 DNA is retained, 39 bases long and in frame from the first base. According to the germline V gene, CDR1 reads MNHEY and CDR2 reads SVGEGT. Trimmed from V: 6 bases; trimmed from J: 6 bases; junction bases lacking a gene match: 5.